The source of this T cell receptor (beta chain) is a study of T cells expressing NK-cell markers. Study-level information: According to the study, TCR beta repertoires originated from sorted CD3+CD56+NKG2C+, CD3+CD56+NKG2C- and CD3+CD56-NKG2C+ T cells. Whole-study results and caveats: Researchers report these clonotypes also headed the CD3+CD56-NKG2C+ fraction in several donors. Dominant NKG2C+ clonotype frequencies of roughly 1.0-7.0% of CD8+ T cells were measured in over 5 donors. Expanded clones of NKG2C+ T cells had an unclear HCMV specificity.

Following a re-call of the 5' RACE reads, TCRdb has one entry per CDR3 protein and lacks DNA. Recorded for this sample: about 150,000 distinct CDR3 sequences. Of note for this clonotype: Its antigen is not identified.

From germline, CDR1 is MNHEY and CDR2 SVGEGT. The CDR3 consists of 16 residues. This receptor was obtained from a woman in her forties or fifties in good health. What was sequenced was blood T cells: a sorted CD56 or NKG2C T cell subset, CD4+ or CD8+ T cells, or bulk PBMC T cells (not recorded which). The chain joins TRBV6-2 or TRBV6-3 to TRBJ2-7; TCRdb's D call of TRBD2 is untestable without DNA. The CDR3 sequence is CASRTLLAGVAYEQYF.